Below are 11 T cell receptor beta chains sequenced from a single sample in a study of blood T cell repertoires in COVID-19. TCRdb's table, derived via immunoSEQ multiplex PCR, lists solely in-frame clones and lacks some. The data contain 200,000 to 250,000 clones, 80% to 90% of them singletons. The sequenced sample consisted of PBMCs or T cells enriched from blood (not recorded which). The source is a woman aged 50 to 60 in a cohort exposed to, infected with or recovered from COVID-19 (not recorded which).

This sequence joins TRBV7-2 and TRBJ1-2; 8 positions match TRBD1. Germline assignment: CDR1 SGHTA and CDR2 FQGNSA. The length of the CDR3 is 14 residues. The V gene end was trimmed by 5 bases and the J gene end by 4 bases; junction bases not matched to a gene: 6. In DNA form, the CDR3 reads TGTGCCAGCAGCGACAGGGGCCGGGCCTATGGCTACACCTTC. The encoded protein is CASSDRGRAYGYTF.

The CDR3: CASSPNRGSAGGQPQHF. CDR3 sequence (DNA): TGTGCCAGCAGTCCAAATAGGGGGTCCGCAGGGGGTCAGCCCCAGCATTTT. This chain connects TRBV27 to TRBJ1-5, with 7 nucleotides matching TRBD1. The CDR3 has 17 amino acids. Trimming took 5 bases from V and 6 from J; bases not matched to a gene: 16. The V gene's germline CDR1 is MNHEY and CDR2 SMNVEV (reference sequence).

The chain has TRBV18 and TRBJ1-1, with 10 bases that match TRBD1. The V segment lost 2 bases and the J segment 3 bases; nucleotides outside the gene matches: 12. Germline assignment: CDR1 KGHSH and CDR2 LQKENI. This CDR3 has 18 residues. In DNA, the CDR3 is TGTGCCAGCTCACCAAAATCAGGACAGGGGGGGATGTACACTGAAGCTTTCTTT. Protein product: CASSPKSGQGGMYTEAFF.

CDR3 coding DNA: TGTGCCAGCAGCTTGGTGCGGCGGGGGATTCAAGAGACCCAGTACTTC. It translates to CASSLVRRGIQETQYF. The chain joins TRBV5-6 to TRBJ2-5, with TRBD2 matching over 7 bases. CDR3 length: 16 residues. Germline loops: CDR1 SGHDT, CDR2 YYEEEE. The trim removed 0 bases at V and 2 bases at J, leaving 7 bases unmatched.

This clone was found a few times. This chain connects TRBV5-1 to TRBJ1-1, with a tentative D call TRBD1 (5 bases). V was clipped by 4 bases and J by 5 bases, with 12 bases between them. Germline lookup yields CDR1 SGHRS and CDR2 YFSETQ. The CDR3 has 13 residues. The CDR3 DNA reads as TGCGCCAGCAGCAGCTCGGGGGGTACTGAAGCTTTCTTT. Protein product: CASSSSGGTEAFF.

The CDR3 DNA is TGTGCCAGCAGGGGTCGGGGGTATGGCTACACCTTC. As protein: CASRGRGYGYTF. The chain carries TRBV2 and TRBJ1-2; possibly TRBD1 for D (5 bases). Germline CDR1 and CDR2: SNHLY and FYNNEI. V lost 6 bases, J lost 5 bases, and 10 bases lay in between. The length of the CDR3 is 12 residues.

The chain has TRBV6-2 or TRBV6-3 and TRBJ1-3, with D hard to call. There are 14 residues in the CDR3. The V end lost 2 bases, the J end lost 4 bases, and 9 bases lay between the germline ends. The V gene's germline CDR1 is MNHEY and CDR2 SVGEGT. The DNA for the CDR3 is TGTGCCAGCAGTTACCGACGGAGAGGAAACACCATATATTTT. Its protein product is CASSYRRRGNTIYF.

V gene TRBV19 combines with J gene TRBJ1-3, with 8 positions matching TRBD1. The CDR3 is 17 residues long. The V gene's germline CDR1 is LNHDA and CDR2 SQIVND (reference sequence). V lost 3 bases and J lost 0; bases outside the gene matches: 7. CDR3 sequence reads: CASSIGTGVFSGNTIYF. CDR3 in DNA: TGTGCCAGTAGTATCGGGACAGGTGTCTTCTCTGGAAACACCATATATTTT. Combining the CDR3 with reference TRBV19 and TRBJ1-3 gives the whole variable domain DGGITQSPKYLFRKEGQNVTLSCEQNLNHDAMYWYRQDPGQGLRLIYYSQIVNDFQKGDIAEGYSVSREKKESFPLTVTSAQKNPTAFYLCASSIGTGVFSGNTIYFGEGSWLTVV.

The V call is TRBV19, the J call TRBJ1-1, with 8 bases matching TRBD1. The CDR3 extends over 14 amino acids. Germline CDR1 LNHDA, CDR2 SQIVND (reference sequence). V gave up 4 bases and J gave up 5 bases; unmatched junction bases: 6. The CDR3 DNA reads as TGTGCCAGTAGTACAAGGGACAGGCGAACTGAAGCTTTCTTT. This sequence encodes CASSTRDRRTEAFF. Filled out from reference TRBV19 and TRBJ1-1, the complete variable domain reads DGGITQSPKYLFRKEGQNVTLSCEQNLNHDAMYWYRQDPGQGLRLIYYSQIVNDFQKGDIAEGYSVSREKKESFPLTVTSAQKNPTAFYLCASSTRDRRTEAFFGQGTRLTVV.

V gene TRBV9 combines with J gene TRBJ2-4; D unclear. The CDR3 extends over 15 amino acids. Germline-derived CDR1 and CDR2 are SGDLS and YYNGEE. Trimming took 0 bases from V and 1 from J, leaving 8 bases between them. This CDR3 reads CASSVDGEAKNIQYF. The DNA for the CDR3 is TGTGCCAGCAGCGTAGATGGAGAGGCCAAAAACATTCAGTACTTC.

The chain joins TRBV4-3 to TRBJ1-2; TRBD1 agrees at 12 bases. J was trimmed by 6 bases and V by 4 bases; bases with no gene match: 15. The CDR3 extends over 18 amino acids. Germline V lookup: CDR1 LGHNA, CDR2 YSLEER. The CDR3 loop is CASSPIGAGTGGPDGYTF. The CDR3 coding sequence is TGCGCCAGCAGCCCAATCGGGGCTGGGACAGGGGGCCCCGATGGCTACACCTTC.